This note documents a single TCR beta chain sequence. This specimen belongs to a study of blood T cell repertoires in COVID-19. Profiling relied on immunoSEQ multiplex PCR, and the TCRdb table lists in-frame clones only, not all of them. The sample has some 220,000 clones, approximately 86% seen once. This receptor was obtained from a woman aged 25 to 39 with COVID-19, enrolled during active disease. The sample taken for sequencing was peripheral blood.

The DNA of the CDR3 is TGCGCCAGCAGCCCGGTACTAGCGGAAATAGAGACCCAGTACTTC. Amino acid sequence: CASSPVLAEIETQYF. The chain has TRBV4-3 and TRBJ2-5, with TRBD2 matching 8 bases. The germline gives CDR1 LGHNA, CDR2 YSLEER. V gave up 4 bases and J gave up 4 bases; unmatched junction bases: 8. The CDR3 covers 15 residues.